The rows below give T cell receptor beta chains drawn from one sample of a study of regulatory T cells in long-lasting Graves disease. TCRdb analysed the multiplex PCR reads with MiXCR anew, one entry per CDR3 protein. The table shows about 400,000 distinct CDR3 sequences, with under 25% occurring only once. Sequenced material: peripheral blood mononuclear cells (PBMCs), taken when the disease was refractory, from a patient treated with antithyroid drugs. These receptors were collected from a female donor with Graves disease. The CDR3 runs from the conserved cysteine through the conserved F or W. A D gene is named only where the DNA matches it firmly. Clone size is shown for a subset of rows, as once, few, many or a class of expanded clone.

>-|TRBJ1-5|TRBV30|-
CAWSVFGGFRDRLDCCNQPQHF
TGTGCCTGGAGTGTTTTCGGGGGCTTCCGGGACCGATTAGATTGTTGCAATCAGCCCCAGCATTTT
>-|TRBJ2-1|TRBV9|-
CASSFRDAPYNEQFF
TGTGCCAGCAGCTTCCGGGACGCCCCCTACAATGAGCAGTTCTTC
>-|TRBJ2-2|TRBV14|-
CASSQDRVSSGELFF
TGTGCCAGCAGCCAAGACAGGGTTTCGTCCGGGGAGCTGTTTTTT
>-|TRBJ1-1|TRBV7-9|TRBD1
CASSEPQGGTEAFF
TGTGCCAGCAGCGAACCGCAGGGGGGCACTGAAGCTTTCTTT
>many|TRBJ2-2|TRBV28|-
CASSFMAGNTGELFF
TGTGCCAGCAGTTTCATGGCGGGGAACACCGGGGAGCTGTTTTTT
>few|TRBJ2-5|TRBV7-9|-
CASSQQDSTETQYF
TGTGCCAGCAGCCAGCAGGACTCCACAGAGACCCAGTACTTC
>many|TRBJ2-2|TRBV2|-
CASSPQRGGELFF
TGTGCCAGCAGCCCTCAGAGGGGGGGGGAGCTGTTTTTT
>-|TRBJ1-2|TRBV9|-
CASSVGTANGYTF
TGTGCCAGCAGCGTAGGAACTGCCAATGGCTACACCTTC
>many|TRBJ2-7|TRBV6-1|TRBD2
CASRVDRGTSAYEQYF
TGTGCCAGCAGGGTCGATCGAGGGACTAGCGCATACGAGCAGTACTTC
>once|TRBJ2-7|TRBV10-3|-
CAISDGPTEEQYF
TGTGCCATCAGTGACGGGCCGACGGAAGAGCAGTACTTC
>once|TRBJ1-5|TRBV20-1|-
CSARDRRGDLNQPQHF
TGCAGTGCTAGAGATCGTCGAGGGGACCTCAATCAGCCCCAGCATTTT
>-|TRBJ2-1|TRBV29-1|-
CSAEISYNEQFF
TGCAGCGCAGAGATATCCTACAATGAGCAGTTCTTC
>many|TRBJ2-4|TRBV7-8|-
CASSPGPPIKNIQYF
TGTGCCAGCAGCCCCGGACCGCCCATTAAAAACATTCAGTACTTC
>-|TRBJ1-1|TRBV6-1|-
CASRNGGGTEAFF
TGTGCCAGCAGGAACGGAGGAGGAACTGAAGCTTTCTTT
>many|TRBJ2-7|TRBV10-2|-
CASSGQGFSYEQYF
TGCGCCAGCAGCGGCCAGGGTTTCTCCTACGAGCAGTACTTC
>once|TRBJ2-7|TRBV12-3/TRBV12-4|TRBD1
CASSASDRTYEQYF
TGTGCCAGCAGTGCTTCGGACAGGACCTACGAGCAGTACTTC
>many|TRBJ2-1|TRBV12-3/TRBV12-4|-
CASSFGGLASNEQFF
TGTGCCAGCAGTTTCGGGGGGCTAGCGTCCAATGAGCAGTTCTTC
>many|TRBJ1-2|TRBV24-1|-
CATSDLSGVGYTF
TGTGCCACCAGTGATTTGTCCGGGGTTGGCTACACCTTC
>-|TRBJ2-1|TRBV6-1|-
CASRGITGFGTSSYNEQFF
TGTGCCAGCAGAGGCATTACGGGGTTCGGGACGTCGTCGTACAATGAGCAGTTCTTC
>-|TRBJ2-5|TRBV5-5|TRBD2
CASSGTSGETQYF
TGTGCCAGCAGCGGGACTAGCGGGGAGACCCAGTACTTC
>many|TRBJ1-5|TRBV5-5|-
CASSLQGEGQPQHF
TGTGCCAGCAGCTTACAGGGAGAAGGCCAGCCCCAGCATTTT
>many|TRBJ1-1|TRBV28|-
CASSPSTGSEAFF
TGTGCCAGCAGTCCTTCAACCGGCTCTGAAGCTTTCTTT
>-|TRBJ1-3|TRBV25-1|-
CASTNQGGGNTIYF
TGTGCCAGCACCAACCAGGGAGGCGGAAACACCATATATTTT
>few|TRBJ1-1|TRBV6-5|TRBD1
CASSYPLRTGVSVTEAFF
TGTGCCAGCAGTTACCCCCTGAGGACAGGGGTGTCGGTCACTGAAGCTTTCTTT
>few|TRBJ2-4|TRBV11-1|-
CASSQRLAKNIQYF
TGTGCCAGCAGCCAAAGACTAGCCAAAAACATTCAGTACTTC
>-|TRBJ2-2|TRBV11-2|-
CASSNTGTYTGELFF
TGTGCCAGCAGCAATACCGGGACCTACACCGGGGAGCTGTTTTTT
>many|TRBJ2-7|TRBV3-1|-
CASSQAAYEQYF
TGTGCCAGCAGCCAGGCCGCCTACGAGCAGTACTTC
>-|TRBJ2-5|TRBV4-3|-
CASSPEGGVWETQYF
TGCGCCAGCAGCCCAGAGGGGGGCGTGTGGGAGACCCAGTACTTC
>-|TRBJ1-2|TRBV27|-
CASSSGPDGAYGYTF
TGTGCCAGCAGTTCCGGGCCGGACGGAGCCTATGGCTACACCTTC
>-|TRBJ2-7|TRBV11-2|TRBD2
CASSLGAGERHEQYF
TGTGCCAGCAGCTTAGGGGCGGGAGAACGGCACGAGCAGTACTTC
>many|TRBJ2-7|TRBV28|-
CASSRLQDYEQYF
TGTGCCAGCAGCCGCCTACAGGATTACGAGCAGTACTTC
>many|TRBJ1-5|TRBV28|-
CASTISGTRNQPQHF
TGTGCCAGCACGATATCAGGGACGCGCAATCAGCCCCAGCATTTT
>few|TRBJ1-3|TRBV24-1|-
CATSSSGNTIYF
TGTGCCACCAGCAGCTCTGGAAACACCATATATTTT
>many|TRBJ1-4|TRBV6-1|TRBD1
CASSGTDRVWEKLFF
TGTGCCAGCAGTGGGACAGACAGGGTATGGGAAAAACTGTTTTTT
>few|TRBJ2-7|TRBV6-1|-
CASSDPLGPSYEQYF
TGTGCCAGCAGTGACCCGCTAGGGCCCTCCTACGAGCAGTACTTC
>few|TRBJ1-1|TRBV7-2|TRBD1
CASSLVPGGMMKNTEAFF
TGTGCCAGCAGCTTAGTACCAGGGGGGATGATGAAGAACACTGAAGCTTTCTTT
>few|TRBJ2-7|TRBV6-1|TRBD2
CASRAGTSGYYEQYF
TGTGCCAGCAGAGCCGGGACTAGCGGATACTACGAGCAGTACTTC
>-|TRBJ2-7|TRBV10-3|TRBD2
CATWDPGLGVIPEQYF
TGTGCCACCTGGGACCCCGGACTAGGCGTAATCCCCGAGCAGTACTTC
>-|TRBJ2-3|TRBV30|-
CAWSDGVTDTQYF
TGTGCCTGGAGTGATGGAGTTACAGATACGCAGTATTTT
>few|TRBJ1-6|TRBV10-2|TRBD1
CASSERQGEGSPLHF
TGCGCCAGCAGTGAGCGACAGGGTGAGGGTTCACCCCTCCACTTT
>-|TRBJ1-2|TRBV25-1|TRBD1
CASSAPGGWGYTF
TGTGCCAGCAGTGCTCCAGGGGGCTGGGGCTACACCTTC
>few|TRBJ2-5|TRBV4-2|TRBD1
CASSQGAGQGTETQYF
TGTGCCAGCAGCCAAGGGGCGGGACAGGGTACCGAGACCCAGTACTTC
>few|TRBJ2-7|TRBV7-2|-
CASARVSEQYF
TGTGCCAGCGCCAGAGTTTCCGAGCAGTACTTC
>-|TRBJ2-1|TRBV6-4|-
CASSAVGSEQFF
TGTGCCAGCAGTGCGGTAGGTAGTGAGCAGTTCTTC
>few|TRBJ2-7|TRBV7-2|TRBD1
CASSQEQGFEQYF
TGTGCCAGCAGCCAGGAACAGGGGTTCGAGCAGTACTTC
>-|TRBJ1-1|TRBV20-1|TRBD1
CSARAPGTGEAFF
TGCAGTGCTAGAGCACCCGGGACAGGGGAAGCTTTCTTT
>-|TRBJ2-7|TRBV14|-
CASSHRHLSEQYF
TGTGCCAGCAGCCACCGTCATCTCTCCGAGCAGTACTTC
>-|TRBJ2-2|TRBV3-1|-
CASSQDSGRLTGELFF
TGTGCCAGCAGCCAAGATTCCGGACGCCTCACCGGGGAGCTGTTTTTT